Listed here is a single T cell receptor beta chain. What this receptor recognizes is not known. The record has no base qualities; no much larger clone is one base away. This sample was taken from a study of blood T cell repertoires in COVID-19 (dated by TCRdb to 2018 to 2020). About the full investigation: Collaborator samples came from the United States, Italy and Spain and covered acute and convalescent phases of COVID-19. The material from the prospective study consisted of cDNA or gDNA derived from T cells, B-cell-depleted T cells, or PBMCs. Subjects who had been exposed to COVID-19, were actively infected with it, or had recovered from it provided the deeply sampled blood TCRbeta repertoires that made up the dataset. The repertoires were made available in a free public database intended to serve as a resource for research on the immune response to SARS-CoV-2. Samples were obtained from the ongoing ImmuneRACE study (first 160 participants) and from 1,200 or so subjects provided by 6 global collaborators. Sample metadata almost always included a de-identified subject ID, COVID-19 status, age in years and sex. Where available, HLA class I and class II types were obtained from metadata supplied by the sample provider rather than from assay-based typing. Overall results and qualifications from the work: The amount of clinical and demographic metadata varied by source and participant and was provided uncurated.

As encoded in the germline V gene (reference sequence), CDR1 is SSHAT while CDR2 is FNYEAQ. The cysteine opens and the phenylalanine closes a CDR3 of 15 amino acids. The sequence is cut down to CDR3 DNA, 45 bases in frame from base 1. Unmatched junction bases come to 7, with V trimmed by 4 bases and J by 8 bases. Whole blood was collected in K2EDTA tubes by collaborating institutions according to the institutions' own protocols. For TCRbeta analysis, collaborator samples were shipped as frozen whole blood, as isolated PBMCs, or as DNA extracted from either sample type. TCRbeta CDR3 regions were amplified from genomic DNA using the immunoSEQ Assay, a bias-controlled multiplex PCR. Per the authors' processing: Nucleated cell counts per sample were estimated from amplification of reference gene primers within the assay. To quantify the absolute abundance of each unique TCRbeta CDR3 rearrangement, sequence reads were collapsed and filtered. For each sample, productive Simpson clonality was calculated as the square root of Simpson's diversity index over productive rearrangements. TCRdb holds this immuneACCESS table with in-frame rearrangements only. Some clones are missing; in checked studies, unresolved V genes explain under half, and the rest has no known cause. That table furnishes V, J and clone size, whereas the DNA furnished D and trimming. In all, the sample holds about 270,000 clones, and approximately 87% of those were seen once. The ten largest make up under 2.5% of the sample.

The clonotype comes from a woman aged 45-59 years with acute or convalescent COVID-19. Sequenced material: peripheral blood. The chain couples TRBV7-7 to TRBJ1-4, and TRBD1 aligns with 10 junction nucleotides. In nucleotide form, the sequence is TGTGCCAGCAGCTCAGGGACAGGGGCGTCCGAAAAACTGTTTTTT. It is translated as CASSSGTGASEKLFF.